Each of the 11 T cell receptor beta chains below was sequenced from the same sample in a study of vaccination effects on CD4 cells after COVID-19. What these receptors recognize is not known. At the end of less than 12 days of culture, CD4+ T cells were isolated. Profiling relied on immunoSEQ multiplex PCR, and the TCRdb table lists in-frame clones only, not all of them. This sample yields tens of thousands of clones, of which approximately 71% are seen a single time; around 3.8% belongs to the top ten. The sample in question was CD4+ T cells from PBMCs cultured without peptide, obtained before COVID-19 vaccination. The receptors here all came from a human donor who received a COVID-19 vaccine.

The chain joins TRBV18 to TRBJ1-1; D gene uncertain. Trimming cost V 3 bases and J 3 bases, with 14 bases left between them. This CDR3 is 15 amino acids long. Germline-derived CDR1 and CDR2 are KGHSH and LQKENI. CDR3 sequence (DNA): TGTGCCAGCTCACCCGCGGGCCCGTGGGACACTGAAGCTTTCTTT. Translating it yields CASSPAGPWDTEAFF. The variable domain in full, completed from reference TRBV18 and TRBJ1-1, reads NAGVMQNPRHLVRRRGQEARLRCSPMKGHSHVYWYRQLPEEGLKFMVYLQKENIIDESGMPKERFSAEFPKEGPSILRIQQVVRGDSAAYFCASSPAGPWDTEAFFGQGTRLTVV.

In this sample, this clone turned up a few times. This chain links TRBV5-1 with TRBJ1-1, with a tentative D call TRBD1 (5 bases). The V gene lost 0 bases and the J gene lost 6 bases, with 9 bases spanning the gap. This CDR3 is built from 13 residues. The germline V gene encodes CDR1 SGHRS and CDR2 YFSETQ. The CDR3 DNA follows: TGCGCCAGCAGCTTGGAGGGGTATGCTGAAGCTTTCTTT. Protein: CASSLEGYAEAFF. Based on the CDR3 plus reference TRBV5-1 and TRBJ1-1, the full variable domain is KAGVTQTPRYLIKTRGQQVTLSCSPISGHRSVSWYQQTPGQGLQFLFEYFSETQRNKGNFPGRFSGRQFSNSRSEMNVSTLELGDSALYLCASSLEGYAEAFFGQGTRLTVV.

This rearrangement joins TRBV2 to TRBJ2-1; 12 bases map to TRBD2. This CDR3 has 18 amino acids. CDR1 and CDR2 (germline): SNHLY, FYNNEI. The V and J ends lost 4 bases and 2 bases, in that order; junction bases with no gene match: 9. The chain's CDR3 is CASSGPTLAGGAYNEQFF. The DNA for the CDR3 is TGTGCCAGCAGTGGCCCCACGCTAGCGGGAGGGGCCTACAATGAGCAGTTCTTC. The full variable domain, rest sourced from reference TRBV2 and TRBJ2-1, is EPEVTQTPSHQVTQMGQEVILRCVPISNHLYFYWYRQILGQKVEFLVSFYNNEISEKSEIFDDQFSVERPDGSNFTLKIRSTKLEDSAMYFCASSGPTLAGGAYNEQFFGPGTRLTVL.

The rearrangement links TRBV25-1 to TRBJ1-6; D not certain. CDR1 is MGHDK, CDR2 SYGVNS, per germline. The CDR3 loop spans 13 amino acids. Trimming pared 6 bases from V and 9 bases from J, leaving 12 bases between. CDR3 residues: CASRAKVFSPLHF. In DNA form, the CDR3 reads TGTGCCAGCAGGGCCAAAGTTTTTTCACCCCTCCACTTT.

The chain's CDR3 is CASSNAGRPSHGYTF. The CDR3 nucleotides read TGTGCCAGCAGTAACGCCGGCAGACCGTCCCATGGCTACACCTTC. The genes are TRBV6-5 and TRBJ1-2; D call uncertain. CDR3 length equals 15 residues. Deletions cut 5 bases from V and 6 bases from J, with 19 bases between. CDR1 and CDR2 from the germline V gene are MNHEY and SVGAGI.

V usage is TRBV6-5 and J usage is TRBJ2-1; maybe TRBD2 (6 bases). CDR1 and CDR2 from the germline V gene are MNHEY and SVGAGI. The CDR3 is 13 amino acids. V was shortened by 8 bases and J by 6 bases, with 14 bases between the two germline ends. CDR3 amino acids: CASGTGAINEQFF. CDR3 sequence (DNA): TGTGCCAGCGGAACGGGAGCCATCAATGAGCAGTTCTTC.

This clone was counted a single time. The rearrangement joins TRBV5-4 to TRBJ1-5, with 7 bases aligning to TRBD1. The J segment lost 7 bases and the V segment lost 2 bases, leaving 3 bases of the junction unmatched. CDR3 length equals 13 residues. Looked up from germline, CDR1 is SGHNT and CDR2 is YYREEE (reference sequence). The CDR3 protein is CASSFGRGQPQHF. The CDR3 DNA reads TGTGCCAGCAGCTTTGGCAGGGGGCAGCCCCAGCATTTT.

The V gene is TRBV18, the J gene TRBJ2-1; D uncertain. The germline V and J ends were trimmed by 0 bases and 6 bases, with 6 bases remaining between them. The CDR3 has 13 amino acids. The germline CDR1 and CDR2 sequences are KGHSH and LQKENI. The CDR3 coding sequence is TGTGCCAGCTCACCACCGGCCAGCAATGAGCAGTTCTTC. Its protein is CASSPPASNEQFF.

The chain joins TRBV3-1 (or the pseudogene TRBV3-2) to TRBJ1-2, with D unclear. Germline V gives CDR1 LGHDT, CDR2 YNNKEL (reference sequence). The germline V and J ends were trimmed by 4 bases and 2 bases, with 8 bases remaining between them. This CDR3 comprises 13 residues. The CDR3 DNA reads TGTGCCAGCAGCCGTCAAGGCAACTATGGCTACACCTTC. Translation: CASSRQGNYGYTF.

This clone occurred a few times. The rearrangement uses TRBV10-3 and TRBJ1-5, with D maybe TRBD1 (5 bases). V was pared by 4 bases and J by 4 bases, with 8 bases between. The CDR3 has 13 amino acids. CDR1 is ENHRY and CDR2 is SYGVKD in the germline V gene. CDR3: CAISGGGNQPQHF. The DNA of the CDR3 is TGTGCCATCAGTGGGGGGGGAAATCAGCCCCAGCATTTT.

The rearrangement links TRBV5-1 to TRBJ1-2; tentative D call: TRBD1 (5 bases). The CDR3 extends over 15 amino acids. Looked up from germline, CDR1 is SGHRS and CDR2 is YFSETQ. V was clipped by 3 bases and J by 0 bases, with 12 bases between them. Here the CDR3 reads CASSSSGAANYGYTF. The CDR3, as DNA: TGCGCCAGCAGCTCCTCCGGGGCAGCTAACTATGGCTACACCTTC.